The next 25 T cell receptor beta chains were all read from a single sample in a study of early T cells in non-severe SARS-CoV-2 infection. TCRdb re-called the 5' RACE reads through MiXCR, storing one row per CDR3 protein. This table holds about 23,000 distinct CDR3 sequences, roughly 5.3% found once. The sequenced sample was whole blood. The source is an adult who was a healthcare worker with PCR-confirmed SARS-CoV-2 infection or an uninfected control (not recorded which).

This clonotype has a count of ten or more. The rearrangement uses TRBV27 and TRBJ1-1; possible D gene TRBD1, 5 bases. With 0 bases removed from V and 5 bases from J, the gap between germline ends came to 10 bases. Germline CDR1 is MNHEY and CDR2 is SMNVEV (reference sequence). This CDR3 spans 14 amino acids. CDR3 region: CASSLSQGDTEAFF. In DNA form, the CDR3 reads TGTGCCAGCAGTTTATCCCAAGGGGATACTGAAGCTTTCTTT.

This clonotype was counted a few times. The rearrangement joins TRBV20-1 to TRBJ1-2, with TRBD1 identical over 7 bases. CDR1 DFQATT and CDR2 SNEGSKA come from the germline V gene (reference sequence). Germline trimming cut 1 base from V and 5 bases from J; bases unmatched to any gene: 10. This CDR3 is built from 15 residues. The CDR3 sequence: CSARGGQASGYGYTF. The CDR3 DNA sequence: TGCAGTGCTAGAGGCGGACAGGCCTCTGGGTATGGCTACACCTTC.

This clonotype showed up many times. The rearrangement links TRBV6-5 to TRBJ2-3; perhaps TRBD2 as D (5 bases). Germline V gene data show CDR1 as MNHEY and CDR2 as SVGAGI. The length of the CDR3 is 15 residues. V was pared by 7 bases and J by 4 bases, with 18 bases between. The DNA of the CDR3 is TGTGCCAGCACCGAACTAGGATCCGGTTCAGATACGCAGTATTTT. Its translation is CASTELGSGSDTQYF.

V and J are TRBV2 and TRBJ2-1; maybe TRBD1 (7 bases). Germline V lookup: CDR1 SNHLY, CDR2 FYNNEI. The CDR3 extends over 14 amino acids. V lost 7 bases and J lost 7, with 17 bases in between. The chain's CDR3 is CASNQGGSVNEQFF. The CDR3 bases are TGTGCCAGCAATCAGGGGGGATCGGTGAATGAGCAGTTCTTC. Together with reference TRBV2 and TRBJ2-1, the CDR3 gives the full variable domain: EPEVTQTPSHQVTQMGQEVILRCVPISNHLYFYWYRQILGQKVEFLVSFYNNEISEKSEIFDDQFSVERPDGSNFTLKIRSTKLEDSAMYFCASNQGGSVNEQFFGPGTRLTVL.

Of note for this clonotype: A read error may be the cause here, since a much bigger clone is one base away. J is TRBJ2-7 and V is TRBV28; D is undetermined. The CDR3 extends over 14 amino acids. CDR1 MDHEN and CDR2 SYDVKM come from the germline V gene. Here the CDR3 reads CASSTGRTSYKQYF. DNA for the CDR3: TGTGCCAGCAGTACCGGACGGACCTCCTACAAGCAGTACTTC.

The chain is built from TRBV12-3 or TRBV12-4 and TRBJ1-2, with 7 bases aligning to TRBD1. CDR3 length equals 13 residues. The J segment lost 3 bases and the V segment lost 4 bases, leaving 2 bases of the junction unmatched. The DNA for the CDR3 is TGTGCCAGCAGTTCAGGGGGAGACTATGGCTACACCTTC. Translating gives CASSSGGDYGYTF.

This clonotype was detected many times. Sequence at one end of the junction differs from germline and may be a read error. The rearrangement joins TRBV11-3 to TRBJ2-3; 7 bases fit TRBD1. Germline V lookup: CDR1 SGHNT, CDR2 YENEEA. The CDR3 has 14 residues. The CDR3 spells CASSLEGAADTQYF. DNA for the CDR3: TGTGCCAGCAGCCTAGAGGGGGCGGCAGATACGCAGTATTTT.

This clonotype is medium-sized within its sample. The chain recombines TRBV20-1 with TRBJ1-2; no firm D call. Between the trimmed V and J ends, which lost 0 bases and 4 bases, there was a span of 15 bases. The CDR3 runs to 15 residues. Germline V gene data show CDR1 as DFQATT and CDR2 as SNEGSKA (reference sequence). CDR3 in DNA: TGCAGTGCTAGAGATCGCAAGGGTTGGGGCTATGGCTACACCTTC. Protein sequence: CSARDRKGWGYGYTF.

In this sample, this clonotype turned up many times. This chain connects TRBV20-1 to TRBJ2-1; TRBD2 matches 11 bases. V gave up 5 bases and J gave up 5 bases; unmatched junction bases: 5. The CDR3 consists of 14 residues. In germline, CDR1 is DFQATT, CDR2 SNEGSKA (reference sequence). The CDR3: CSAWGLAENNEQFF. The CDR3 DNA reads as TGCAGTGCTTGGGGACTAGCGGAAAACAATGAGCAGTTCTTC.

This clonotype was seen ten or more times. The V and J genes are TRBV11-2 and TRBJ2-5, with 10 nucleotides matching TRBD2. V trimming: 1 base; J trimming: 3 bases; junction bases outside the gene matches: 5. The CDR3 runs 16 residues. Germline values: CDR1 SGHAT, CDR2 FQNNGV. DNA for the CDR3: TGTGCCAGCAGCTTAGGGGGTCTAGCGGGAGAAGAGACCCAGTACTTC. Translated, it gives CASSLGGLAGEETQYF. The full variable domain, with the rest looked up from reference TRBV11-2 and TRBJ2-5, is EAGVAQSPRYKIIEKRQSVAFWCNPISGHATLYWYQQILGQGPKLLIQFQNNGVVDDSQLPKDRFSAERLKGVDSTLKIQPAKLEDSAVYLCASSLGGLAGEETQYFGPGTRLLVL.

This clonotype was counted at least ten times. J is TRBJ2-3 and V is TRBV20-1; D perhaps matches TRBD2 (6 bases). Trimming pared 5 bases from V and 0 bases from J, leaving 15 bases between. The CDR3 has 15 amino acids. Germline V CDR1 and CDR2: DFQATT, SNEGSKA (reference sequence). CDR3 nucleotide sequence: TGCAGTGCTCGGCGGGGTAGCGTAAGCACAGATACGCAGTATTTT. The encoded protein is CSARRGSVSTDTQYF.

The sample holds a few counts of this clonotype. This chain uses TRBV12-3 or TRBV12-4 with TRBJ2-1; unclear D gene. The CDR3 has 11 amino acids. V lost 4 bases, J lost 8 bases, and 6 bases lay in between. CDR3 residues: CASSSFDEQFF. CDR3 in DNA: TGTGCCAGCAGTTCCTTTGATGAGCAGTTCTTC.

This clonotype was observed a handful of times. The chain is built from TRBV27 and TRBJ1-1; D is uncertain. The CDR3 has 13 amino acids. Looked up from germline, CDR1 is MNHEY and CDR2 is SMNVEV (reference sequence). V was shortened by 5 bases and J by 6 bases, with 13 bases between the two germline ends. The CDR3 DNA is TGTGCCAGCAGTAGACCAGAGTTGGCTGAAGCTTTCTTT. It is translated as CASSRPELAEAFF.

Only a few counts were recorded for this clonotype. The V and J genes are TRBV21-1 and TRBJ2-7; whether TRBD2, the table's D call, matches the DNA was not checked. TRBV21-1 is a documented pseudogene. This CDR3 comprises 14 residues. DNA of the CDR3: TGTGCCAGCAGCAAAGCAAGGAGGGCATACGAGCAGTACGTC. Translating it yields CASSKARRAYEQYV.

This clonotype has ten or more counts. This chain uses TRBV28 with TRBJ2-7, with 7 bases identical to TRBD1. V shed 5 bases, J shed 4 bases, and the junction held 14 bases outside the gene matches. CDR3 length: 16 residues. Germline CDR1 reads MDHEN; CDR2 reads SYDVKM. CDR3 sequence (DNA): TGTGCCAGCAGTGCTCCCGGGACAGCAAGTTTATACGAGCAGTACTTC. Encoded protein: CASSAPGTASLYEQYF.

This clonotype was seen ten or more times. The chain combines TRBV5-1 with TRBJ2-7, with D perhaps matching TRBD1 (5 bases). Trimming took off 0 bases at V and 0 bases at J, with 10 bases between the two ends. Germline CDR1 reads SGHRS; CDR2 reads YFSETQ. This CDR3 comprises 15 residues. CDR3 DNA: TGCGCCAGCAGCTTGGGTCCAGGGTTCTCCTACGAGCAGTACTTC. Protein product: CASSLGPGFSYEQYF.

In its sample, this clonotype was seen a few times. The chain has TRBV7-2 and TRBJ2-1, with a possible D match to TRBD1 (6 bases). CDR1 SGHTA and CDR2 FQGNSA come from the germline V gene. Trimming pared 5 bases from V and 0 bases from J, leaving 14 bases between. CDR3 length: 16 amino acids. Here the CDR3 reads CASSLKTGTSYNEQFF. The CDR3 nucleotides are TGTGCCAGCAGCCTAAAGACAGGTACCTCCTACAATGAGCAGTTCTTC.

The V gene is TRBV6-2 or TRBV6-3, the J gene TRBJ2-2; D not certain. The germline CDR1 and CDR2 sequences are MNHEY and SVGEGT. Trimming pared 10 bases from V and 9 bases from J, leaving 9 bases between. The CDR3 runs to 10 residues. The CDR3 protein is CATRNRELFF. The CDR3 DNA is TGTGCCACTCGAAACCGGGAGCTGTTTTTT.

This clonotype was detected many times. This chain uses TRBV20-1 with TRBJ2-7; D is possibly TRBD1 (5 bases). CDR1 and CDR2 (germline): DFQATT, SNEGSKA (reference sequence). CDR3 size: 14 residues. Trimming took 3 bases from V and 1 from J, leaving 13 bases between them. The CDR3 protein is CSASSQGRSYEQYF. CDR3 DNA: TGCAGTGCTAGTTCCCAGGGAAGGTCCTACGAGCAGTACTTC.

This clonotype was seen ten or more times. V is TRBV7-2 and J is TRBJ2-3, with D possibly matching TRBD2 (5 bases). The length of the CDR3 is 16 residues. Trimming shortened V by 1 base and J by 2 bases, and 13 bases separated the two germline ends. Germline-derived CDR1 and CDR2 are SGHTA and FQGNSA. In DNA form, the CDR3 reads TGTGCCAGCAGCTTAGGTGGGAGTAAGACCACAGATACGCAGTATTTT. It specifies CASSLGGSKTTDTQYF.

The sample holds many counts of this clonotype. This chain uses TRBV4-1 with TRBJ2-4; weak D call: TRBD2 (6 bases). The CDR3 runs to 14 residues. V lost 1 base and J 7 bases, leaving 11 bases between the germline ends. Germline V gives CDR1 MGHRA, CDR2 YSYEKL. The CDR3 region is CASSQVGGWNIQYF. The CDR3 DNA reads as TGCGCCAGCAGCCAAGTAGGAGGGTGGAACATTCAGTACTTC.

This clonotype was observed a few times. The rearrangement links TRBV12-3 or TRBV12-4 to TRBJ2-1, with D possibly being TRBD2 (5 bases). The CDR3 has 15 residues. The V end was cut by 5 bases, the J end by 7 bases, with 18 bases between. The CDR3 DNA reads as TGTGCCAGCAGTCCCCCCGGGGTACGTGGAAATGAGCAGTTCTTC. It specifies CASSPPGVRGNEQFF.

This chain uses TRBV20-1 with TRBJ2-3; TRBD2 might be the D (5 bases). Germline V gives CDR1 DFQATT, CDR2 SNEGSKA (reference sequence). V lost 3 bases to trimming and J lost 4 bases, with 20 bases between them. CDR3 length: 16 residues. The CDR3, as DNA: TGCAGTGCTAGGGGTCTAGCTCAGGAGGTGCCAGATACGCAGTATTTT. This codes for CSARGLAQEVPDTQYF.

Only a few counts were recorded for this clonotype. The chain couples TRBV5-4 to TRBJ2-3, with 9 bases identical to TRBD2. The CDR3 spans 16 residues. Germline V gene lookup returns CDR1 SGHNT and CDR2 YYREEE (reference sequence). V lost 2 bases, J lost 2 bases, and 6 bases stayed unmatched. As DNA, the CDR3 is TGTGCCAGCAGCTTCCCGACTAGCGGCTTCACAGATACGCAGTATTTT. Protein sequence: CASSFPTSGFTDTQYF.

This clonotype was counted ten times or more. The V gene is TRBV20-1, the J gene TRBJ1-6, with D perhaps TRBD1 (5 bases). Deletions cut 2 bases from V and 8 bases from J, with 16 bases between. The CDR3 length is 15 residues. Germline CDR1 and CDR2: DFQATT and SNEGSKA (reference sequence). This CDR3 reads CSARLAGPIHSPLHF. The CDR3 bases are TGCAGTGCTAGACTAGCGGGACCCATCCATTCACCCCTCCACTTT.